What follows are 17 T cell receptor beta chains derived from one specimen sequenced in a study of vaccination effects on CD4 cells after COVID-19. The antigens for these receptors are not known. The repertoire was sequenced with immunoSEQ multiplex PCR; TCRdb's copy has only in-frame clones and lacks some. This sample has 50,000 to 70,000 clones, with under 80% found just once. Having been cultured for ten to eleven days, the cells underwent CD4+ T cell isolation. Two doses of either BNT162b2 or mRNA-1273 were given to each participant. This sample comprised CD4+ T cells from PBMCs cultured without peptide, obtained after COVID-19 vaccination. These receptors were taken from a human donor who received a COVID-19 vaccine.

The chain carries TRBV10-3 and TRBJ1-1; no clear D. There are 12 residues in the CDR3. V dropped 10 bases and J dropped 3 bases, with 12 bases sitting between them. Germline CDR1 ENHRY, CDR2 SYGVKD. CDR3 protein: CATHRGDTEAFF. In nucleotides, the CDR3 is TGTGCCACCCACCGGGGTGACACTGAAGCTTTCTTT.

The V gene is TRBV28, the J gene TRBJ1-3; TRBD1 agrees at 10 bases. Unmatched junction bases numbered 9, after V lost 7 bases and J lost 0 bases. This CDR3 region has 17 residues. Germline V CDR1 and CDR2: MDHEN, SYDVKM. This CDR3 reads CASNQWTGGSSGNTIYF. The CDR3 DNA reads as TGTGCCAGCAACCAATGGACAGGGGGTTCCTCTGGAAACACCATATATTTT.

This chain uses TRBV4-1 with TRBJ1-5; possible D gene TRBD1, 6 bases. Germline CDR1 is MGHRA and CDR2 is YSYEKL. The CDR3 runs to 16 residues. The germline V and J ends were trimmed by 4 bases and 3 bases, with 16 bases remaining between them. The CDR3 is CASSRHSGTPNQPQHF. The CDR3 DNA reads TGCGCCAGCAGCCGACATTCCGGGACACCCAATCAGCCCCAGCATTTT.

The rearrangement uses TRBV9 and TRBJ2-3; 7 bases agree with TRBD2. Losses at the gene ends were 3 bases for V and 5 bases for J; bases not matched to a gene: 12. This CDR3 comprises 16 residues. Germline V gives CDR1 SGDLS, CDR2 YYNGEE. Written as DNA, the CDR3 is TGTGCCAGCAGCGGAACCGGGGGGTCGAGAAAAGATACGCAGTATTTT. Translation gives CASSGTGGSRKDTQYF. The variable domain in full, with the rest retrieved from reference TRBV9 and TRBJ2-3, is DSGVTQTPKHLITATGQRVTLRCSPRSGDLSVYWYQQSLDQGLQFLIQYYNGEERAKGNILERFSAQQFPDLHSELNLSSLELGDSALYFCASSGTGGSRKDTQYFGPGTRLTVL.

V gene TRBV6-1 combines with J gene TRBJ1-2; tentative D call: TRBD1 (5 bases). The germline CDR1 and CDR2 sequences are MNHNS and SASEGT. Trimming stripped 0 bases from V and 7 bases from J, with 9 bases between. CDR3 size: 13 residues. The CDR3 nucleotides are TGTGCCAGCAGTGAAGCGGGGGTGCGTGGCTACACCTTC. This codes for CASSEAGVRGYTF.

The V call is TRBV29-1, the J call TRBJ2-1, with 16 positions matching TRBD2. The length of the CDR3 is 18 residues. Trimming took 6 bases from V and 5 from J; bases not matched to a gene: 13. The V gene's germline CDR1 is SQVTM and CDR2 ANQGSEA. The CDR3 region has the DNA TGCAGCGTATCTTCACCCGGGACTAGCGGGGGGGGACACAATGAGCAGTTCTTC. Translated, it gives CSVSSPGTSGGGHNEQFF.

A single count supports this clone. This chain links TRBV6-1 with TRBJ2-5, with a tentative D call TRBD1 (5 bases). The ends were cut back, 2 bases at V and 3 bases at J, with 7 bases in the middle. Looked up from germline, CDR1 is MNHNS and CDR2 is SASEGT. The CDR3 is 13 amino acids. As DNA, the CDR3 is TGTGCCAGCAGTGAAAGCAGGGAAGAGACCCAGTACTTC. This gives the protein CASSESREETQYF.

This chain connects TRBV5-8 to TRBJ1-2, with unresolved D. The CDR3 contains 14 residues. V was clipped by 3 bases and J by 3 bases, with 12 bases between them. Germline loops: CDR1 SGHTS, CDR2 YDEGEE. Here the CDR3 DNA reads TGTGCCAGCAGCTCCCTGCGGGGATACTATGGCTACACCTTC. This translates into CASSSLRGYYGYTF.

The chain uses TRBV6-5 and TRBJ1-5; 8 nucleotides align to TRBD1. This CDR3 is 15 amino acids long. Germline V CDR1 and CDR2: MNHEY, SVGAGI. V shed 6 bases, J shed 2 bases, and the junction held 6 bases outside the gene matches. The CDR3 reads CASRWTGTGNQPQHF. The DNA of the CDR3 is TGTGCCAGCAGGTGGACAGGGACAGGCAATCAGCCCCAGCATTTT.

CDR3 coding DNA: TGTGCCAGCAGGACCGGGACAGGAGACAATAGTGAGCAGTTCTTC. Translated: CASRTGTGDNSEQFF. The chain has TRBV6-6 and TRBJ2-1; 8 bases align to TRBD1. Germline CDR1 reads MNHNY; CDR2 reads SVGAGI (reference sequence). There are 15 residues in the CDR3. The V segment lost 6 bases and the J segment 9 bases; nucleotides outside the gene matches: 13.

The count of this clone is one. This chain connects TRBV19 to TRBJ2-2; TRBD1 matches at 7 bases. The CDR3 extends over 16 amino acids. Germline lookup yields CDR1 LNHDA and CDR2 SQIVND (reference sequence). V lost 7 bases to trimming and J lost 4 bases; unmatched junction nucleotides: 12. CDR3 nucleotide sequence: TGTGCCAGTACGGGACAGCCCAGATTAAGCACCGGGGAGCTGTTTTTT. It is translated as CASTGQPRLSTGELFF.

DNA of the CDR3: TGTGCCAGCAGTGAATCGAGGGAGCAGTTCTTC. As protein: CASSESREQFF. This chain links TRBV2 with TRBJ2-1; D gene ambiguous. Per germline, CDR1 SNHLY and CDR2 FYNNEI. Trimming shortened V by 2 bases and J by 10 bases, and 6 bases separated the two germline ends. The CDR3 is made up of 11 amino acids.

The chain links TRBV5-1 to TRBJ2-5, with 9 nucleotides matching TRBD1. Germline V CDR1 and CDR2: SGHRS, YFSETQ. Unmatched junction bases numbered 6, after V lost 1 base and J lost 2 bases. This CDR3 has 16 residues. This CDR3 reads CASSLPTGTGQETQYF. In DNA form, the CDR3 reads TGCGCCAGCAGCTTGCCAACCGGGACAGGGCAAGAGACCCAGTACTTC.

Comment on this clone: The junction differs from germline at one of its ends, possibly a read error. This chain links TRBV6-6 with TRBJ2-1, with D possibly matching TRBD2 (5 bases). The CDR3 totals 15 residues. CDR1 and CDR2 (germline): MNHNY, SVGAGI (reference sequence). CDR3 in amino acids: CASKISGSSYNEQFF. Here the CDR3 DNA reads TGTGCGAGCAAGATCAGCGGATCCTCCTACAATGAGCAGTTCTTC.

This chain links TRBV9 with TRBJ1-3; D remains unclear. The V gene's germline CDR1 is SGDLS and CDR2 YYNGEE. Deletions cut 3 bases from V and 0 bases from J, with 13 bases between. The CDR3 consists of 16 residues. This CDR3 is CASSGEGLLSGNTIYF. The CDR3 coding sequence is TGTGCCAGCAGCGGGGAAGGGCTACTCTCTGGAAACACCATATATTTT.

This clone was counted only a few times. J is TRBJ2-7 and V is TRBV2; D remains unclear. CDR1 is SNHLY, CDR2 FYNNEI, per germline. The germline V and J ends were trimmed by 8 bases and 1 base, with 9 bases remaining between them. CDR3 size: 12 residues. The DNA for the CDR3 is TGTGCCAGCGGTACTGGATCCTACGAGCAGTACGTC. Translating gives CASGTGSYEQYV.

CDR3 region: CASSLMGRGQETQYF. CDR3 bases: TGTGCCAGCAGTTTAATGGGGCGGGGCCAAGAGACCCAGTACTTC. This chain links TRBV28 with TRBJ2-5; TRBD2 might be the D (6 bases). Germline V gives CDR1 MDHEN, CDR2 SYDVKM. This CDR3 has 15 residues. The V end was cut by 2 bases, the J end by 1 base, with 11 bases between.